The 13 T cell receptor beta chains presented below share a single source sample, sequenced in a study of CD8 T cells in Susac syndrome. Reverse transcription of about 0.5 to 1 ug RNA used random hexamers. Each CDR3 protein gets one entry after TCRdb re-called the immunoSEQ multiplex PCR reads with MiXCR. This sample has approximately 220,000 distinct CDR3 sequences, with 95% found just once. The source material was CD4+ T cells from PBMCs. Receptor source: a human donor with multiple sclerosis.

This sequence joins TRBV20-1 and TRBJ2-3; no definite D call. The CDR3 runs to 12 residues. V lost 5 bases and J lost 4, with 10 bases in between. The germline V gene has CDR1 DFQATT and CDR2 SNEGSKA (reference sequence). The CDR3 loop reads CSASFRSDTQYF. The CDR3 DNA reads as TGCAGTGCTTCTTTTCGGTCAGATACGCAGTATTTT.

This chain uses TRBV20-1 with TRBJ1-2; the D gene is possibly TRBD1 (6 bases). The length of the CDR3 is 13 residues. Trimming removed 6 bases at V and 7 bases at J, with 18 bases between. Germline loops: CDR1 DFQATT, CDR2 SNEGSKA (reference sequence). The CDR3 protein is CSAGVEGESGYTF. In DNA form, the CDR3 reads TGCAGTGCGGGGGTTGAGGGGGAATCTGGCTACACCTTC.

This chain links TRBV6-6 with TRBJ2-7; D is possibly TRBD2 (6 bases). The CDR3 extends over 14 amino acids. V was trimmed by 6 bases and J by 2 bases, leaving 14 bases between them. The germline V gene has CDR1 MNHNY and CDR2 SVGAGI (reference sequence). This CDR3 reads CASSPGDPPYEQYV. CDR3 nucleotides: TGTGCCAGCAGCCCGGGGGACCCGCCCTACGAGCAGTACGTC.

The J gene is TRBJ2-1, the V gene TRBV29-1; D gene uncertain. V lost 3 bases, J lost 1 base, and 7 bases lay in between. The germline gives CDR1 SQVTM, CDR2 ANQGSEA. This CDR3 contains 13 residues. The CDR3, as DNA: TGCAGCGTTGACGGCACATCCTACAATGAGCAGTTCTTC. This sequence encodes CSVDGTSYNEQFF.

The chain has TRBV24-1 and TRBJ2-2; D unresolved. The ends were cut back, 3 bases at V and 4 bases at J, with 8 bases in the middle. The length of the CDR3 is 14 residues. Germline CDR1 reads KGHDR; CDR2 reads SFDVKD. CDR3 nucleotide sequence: TGTGCCACCAGTGATACATATGGCACCGGGGAGCTGTTTTTT. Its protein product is CATSDTYGTGELFF.

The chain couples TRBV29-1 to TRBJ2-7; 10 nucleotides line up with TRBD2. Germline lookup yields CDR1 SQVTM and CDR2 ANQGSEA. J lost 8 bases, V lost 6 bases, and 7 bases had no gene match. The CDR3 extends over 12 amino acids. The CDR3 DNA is TGCAGCGTGGTCATACTAGCGGGGCAGCAGTACTTC. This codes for CSVVILAGQQYF.

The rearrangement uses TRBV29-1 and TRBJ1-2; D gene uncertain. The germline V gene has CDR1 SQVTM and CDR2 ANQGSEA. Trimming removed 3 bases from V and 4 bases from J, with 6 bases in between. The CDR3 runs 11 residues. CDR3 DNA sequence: TGCAGCGTTGATGGGCCCTATGGCTACACCTTC. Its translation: CSVDGPYGYTF.

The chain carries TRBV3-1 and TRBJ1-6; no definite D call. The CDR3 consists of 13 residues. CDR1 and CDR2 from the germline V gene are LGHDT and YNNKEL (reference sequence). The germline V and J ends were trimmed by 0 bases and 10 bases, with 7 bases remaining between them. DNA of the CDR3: TGTGCCAGCAGCCAAGAAGGTGGCTCACCCCTCCACTTT. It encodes CASSQEGGSPLHF.

The CDR3 region is CASSRAGAYTQYF. For the CDR3, the DNA is TGTGCCAGCAGCCGGGCTGGGGCGTATACGCAGTATTTT. This chain links TRBV5-6 with TRBJ2-3, with D maybe TRBD1 (5 bases). The length of the CDR3 is 13 residues. Germline V gene data show CDR1 as SGHDT and CDR2 as YYEEEE. V was pared by 4 bases and J by 7 bases, with 13 bases between. The whole variable domain, remainder taken from reference TRBV5-6 and TRBJ2-3, is DAGVTQSPTHLIKTRGQQVTLRCSPKSGHDTVSWYQQALGQGPQFIFQYYEEEERQRGNFPDRFSGHQFPNYSSELNVNALLLGDSALYLCASSRAGAYTQYFGPGTRLTVL.

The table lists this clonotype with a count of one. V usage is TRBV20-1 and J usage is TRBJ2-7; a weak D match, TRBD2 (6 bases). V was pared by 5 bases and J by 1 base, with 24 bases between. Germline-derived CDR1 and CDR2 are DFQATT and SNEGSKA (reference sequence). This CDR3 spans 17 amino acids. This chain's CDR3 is CSASLYGAGRLSYEQYF. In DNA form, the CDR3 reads TGCAGTGCTTCCCTTTACGGTGCGGGAAGACTTTCCTACGAGCAGTACTTC.

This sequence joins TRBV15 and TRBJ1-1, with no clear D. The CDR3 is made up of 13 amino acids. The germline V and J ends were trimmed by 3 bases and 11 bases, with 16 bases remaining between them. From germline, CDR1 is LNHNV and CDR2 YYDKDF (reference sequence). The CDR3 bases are TGTGCCACCAGCAGGGACCGGGCCATAGAGGCTTTCTTT. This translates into CATSRDRAIEAFF.

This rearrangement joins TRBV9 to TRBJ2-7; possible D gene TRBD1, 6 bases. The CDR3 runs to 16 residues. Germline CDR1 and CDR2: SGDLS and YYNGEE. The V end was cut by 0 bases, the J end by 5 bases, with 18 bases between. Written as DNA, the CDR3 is TGTGCCAGCAGCGTAGTCCCTACAGGGCTCGGGAACGAGCAGTACTTC. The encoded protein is CASSVVPTGLGNEQYF.

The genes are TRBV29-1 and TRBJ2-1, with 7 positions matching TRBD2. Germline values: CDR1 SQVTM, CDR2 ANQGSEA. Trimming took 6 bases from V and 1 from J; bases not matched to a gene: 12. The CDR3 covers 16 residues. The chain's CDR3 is CSVTELGSGSYNEQFF. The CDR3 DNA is TGCAGCGTAACCGAGTTAGGTAGCGGGTCCTACAATGAGCAGTTCTTC.